This T cell receptor beta chain was captured by sequencing in a study of shared clonotypes between healthy human individuals (dated by TCRdb to about 2020). Describing the broader study: The cohort comprised a couple of women and a few men aged 18 to 49 years. Blood TCR repertoires of roughly five healthy adults were deeply sequenced to estimate repertoire size and the extent of clonotype sharing between individuals. To increase sequencing depth and limit assay-specific biases, TCR repertoire library preparation and sequencing were carried out by different laboratories using diverse techniques. For each donor, CD4 naive and CD4 memory were each given three plates, CD8 naive was given two plates, and CD8 memory was given one plate. Per donor, leukapheresis produced somewhere between about 0.94 and 9 billion PBMCs. General study outcomes and caveats: Clonotypes shared by all four sorted-subset donors showed higher generation probabilities than non-shared clonotypes. About 5% of naive CD4, roughly 3.6% of naive CD8, about 2.1% of memory CD4, and about 0.4% of memory CD8 clonotypes were shared across several donors. Based on pairwise subsampling, the degree of clonotype sharing among donors was expected to be affected by sequencing depth. The genetic and exposure-history diversity represented was limited by the small number of donors. Sampling was restricted to blood, and TCR repertoires in tissue are likely to differ from TCR repertoires in blood. Incomplete sequencing was indicated by rarefaction of sorted-subset datasets, despite the large sequencing depth. Naive subsets generally had larger estimated clonotype richness than memory subsets did.

V is reduced by 5 bases and J by 0 bases, leaving a spacing of 17 bases between them. The germline V gene (reference sequence) provides CDR1 SEHNR and CDR2 FQNEAQ. Its CDR3 holds 17 amino acids, cysteine through phenylalanine. Only the CDR3 part of the read is kept: 51 bases, read in frame from the first base. In the case of this clone: Its antigen is unknown. Per-base quality was not reported, and no clone a single base away is much larger than it.

CD8 naive samples consisted of CD45RO-negative cells that were positively selected for CCR7, yielding a CD45RA+CCR7+ population without TemRA cells. The donors were healthy, HIV-negative adults with no recently reported acute infections or vaccinations. Every donor was a Caucasian adult living in Nashville, Tennessee, USA. After blood collection by leukapheresis, PBMCs were isolated using Ficoll-Histopaque density gradient centrifugation and then cryopreserved in the vapor phase of liquid nitrogen. Analytical flow cytometry was used to check the purity and quantity of every magnetically sorted T cell population. Each sorted fraction had its genomic DNA isolated and then quantified by UV absorbance on a Nanodrop 2000c. TCR CDR3 regions were amplified from genomic DNA by multiplex PCR using the deep immunoSEQ assay. For each cell subset, the extracted genomic DNA was distributed evenly across all wells of several immunoSEQ 96-well plates, and each plate served as one replicate. For sorted subsets, roughly 190 ng of genomic DNA, equivalent to 25,000 to 30,000 T cell genomes, went into each replicate PCR. Purified libraries were quantified with a Qubit 3.0 fluorometer, sized on a Bioanalyzer 2100, and re-quantified with the KAPA Library Quantification kit. Each immunoSEQ 96-well plate was sequenced on its own single-read 150-cycle Illumina NextSeq 550 flow cell. The paper's data handling went like this. The immunoSEQ output contained only junctional sequences without quality scores, so filtering could not match that applied to full-length reads. Sequences were annotated with PyIR, a Python wrapper for IgBLAST v1.9, and V/J genes and CDR3 were assigned using IMGT germline references. Any read was removed if the V/J assignment was weak (E-value above 1e-6), the CDR3 was missing, or the read contained stop codons, out-of-frame junctions, or ambiguous translated residues. A V3J clonotype was defined by an identical inferred V gene, J gene, and CDR3 amino acid sequence. The percentage overlap between two repertoires was calculated by dividing the number of shared unique clonotypes by the size of the smaller repertoire. Three approaches were used to assess repertoire richness: RTK rarefaction, the Chao1 estimator, and Recon v2.1 estimates of unobserved clonotypes. Generation probabilities for all TCRbeta clonotypes obtained by the gDNA method from four donors were computed using OLGA. TCRdb re-hosts the immuneACCESS table, in-frame sequences only. Its copies lack some clones; in the studies checked, an unresolved V gene accounts for under half of them, and the cause for the rest is not known. That table furnishes V, J and clone size, whereas the DNA furnished D and trimming. The sample table shows about 1,900,000 clones, and approximately 95% are seen once. Under 1.5% of the sample lies in the top ten.

This sequence uses TRBV7-9 and TRBJ2-1; no D gene can be assigned with confidence. This TCR was recovered from a man between 18 and 35 years old in good health. Material for sequencing was naive CD8+ T cells sorted from blood. In the paper's terms, the cell subset or site label means: CD45RA+CCR7+. The CDR3 is CASSPAAETRSYNEQFF. Read as DNA, the sequence is TGTGCCAGCAGCCCGGCGGCGGAGACTCGCTCCTACAATGAGCAGTTCTTC.